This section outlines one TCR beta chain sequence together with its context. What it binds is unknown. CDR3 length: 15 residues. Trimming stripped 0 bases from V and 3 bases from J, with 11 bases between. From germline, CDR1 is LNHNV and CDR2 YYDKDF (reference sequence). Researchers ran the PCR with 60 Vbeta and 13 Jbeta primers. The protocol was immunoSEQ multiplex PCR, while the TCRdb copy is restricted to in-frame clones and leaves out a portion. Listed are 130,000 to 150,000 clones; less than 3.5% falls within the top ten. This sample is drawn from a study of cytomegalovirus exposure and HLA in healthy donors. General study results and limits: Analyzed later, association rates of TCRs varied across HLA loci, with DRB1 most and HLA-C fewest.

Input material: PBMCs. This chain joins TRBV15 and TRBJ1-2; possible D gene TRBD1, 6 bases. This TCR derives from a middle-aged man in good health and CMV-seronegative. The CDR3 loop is CATSRDGGAYYGYTF. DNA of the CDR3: TGTGCCACCAGCAGAGATGGGGGGGCATACTATGGCTACACCTTC.